The source of this T cell receptor (beta chain) is a study of blood T cell repertoires in COVID-19. Study-level background: T cells, B-cell-depleted T cells, or PBMCs provided the cDNA or gDNA that served as material.

This clone was counted a few times. Using immunoSEQ multiplex PCR, the repertoire was profiled, and TCRdb retains in-frame clones only, with some absent. The sample includes approximately 110,000 clones, 80% to 85% seen only once; the top ten take around 8%. This CDR3 is built from 16 residues. Germline V gives CDR1 MNHEY, CDR2 SMNVEV (reference sequence). J was trimmed by 1 base and V by 6 bases; bases with no gene match: 9. This sequence was found in a man in his 70s with acute or convalescent COVID-19. The sample was peripheral blood. The chain links TRBV27 to TRBJ1-1, with 9 nucleotides matching TRBD1. CDR3 coding DNA: TGTGCCAGCAGACATGGGACAGGGAGGGGGAACACTGAAGCTTTCTTT. It codes for CASRHGTGRGNTEAFF.